The sample holds one count of the clone carrying this T cell receptor (beta chain). The target antigen is unknown. A distinct unique molecular identifier was carried by each TCR cDNA molecule. Each CDR3 protein gets one entry after TCRdb re-called the 5' RACE reads with MiXCR. The sample holds about 100,000 distinct CDR3 sequences, about 4.6% seen once. This sample was taken from a study of spatial heterogeneity in lung cancer. Across the study: Bulk RNA-seq from matched material yielded a T cell module score that correlated strongly with TCR transcript counts in tumor regions. Raw sequencing reads included, on average, more than ten appearances of each unique TCR and UMI combination. The study's findings and limits: Higher tumor mutation counts went along with higher counts of expanded intratumoral alpha and beta TCRs.

CDR1 SGHTA and CDR2 FQGNSA come from the germline V gene. This CDR3 has 11 residues. V shed 4 bases and J shed 6 bases, with 6 bases lying between them. Time point: sample taken at primary tumor resection. Whole RNA came from tumor, nontumor lung or frozen PBMC and was sequenced without being sorted. The chain employs TRBV7-2 and TRBJ2-5; D gene ambiguous. This clonotype was sampled from a male donor with early-stage non-small cell lung cancer. The sample consisted of lung tumor tissue, taken at surgery. CDR3 residues: CASSSVQTQYF. CDR3 coding DNA: TGTGCCAGCAGCTCTGTCCAGACCCAGTACTTC.